This T cell receptor (beta chain) is from a study of response to subunit inactivated influenza vaccine. TCRdb itself ran the RT-PCR reads through MiXCR, one entry per CDR3 protein. This sample has about half a million distinct CDR3 sequences, with roughly 11% found just once. CDR3 length equals 13 residues. Trimming pared 2 bases from V and 15 bases from J, leaving 14 bases between. The input for sequencing was PBMCs from blood, taken roughly 48 days after vaccination. The chain carries TRBV12-3 or TRBV12-4 and TRBJ1-6, with D possibly being TRBD1 (5 bases). The sequence was obtained from a man in his fifties or sixties who received an inactivated influenza vaccine. This CDR3 is CASSLTVQGGLHF. CDR3 sequence (DNA): TGTGCCAGCAGTTTAACGGTTCAGGGTGGCCTCCACTTT.